A single sample gave rise to the 27 T cell receptor beta chains below, sequenced in a study of PD-1 blockade in classical Hodgkin lymphoma (dated by TCRdb to 2020 to 2021). The sample's time point label, decoded: cycle 1 day 1 (C1D1), immediately before nivolumab initiation. Relapse after autologous stem cell transplantation had occurred in all trial patients, and cohorts A, B and C were distinguished by prior brentuximab vedotin exposure. Using a Miltenyi CD4+ T cell isolation kit, CD4+ T cells were purified from thawed PBMCs through magnetic negative selection. To prepare the library, the immunoSEQ multiplex PCR assay was applied. Not all clones reach the TCRdb copy of this immuneACCESS table, which keeps in-frame sequences only. Checked studies attribute under half of the gap to unresolved V genes and leave the rest unexplained. The sample table shows fewer than 20,000 clones, and just under 85% are seen once. 1% of the sample is taken by the ten largest.

This sample comprised CD4+ T cells from blood, obtained at baseline. These receptors were collected from a human donor with classical Hodgkin lymphoma.

The genes are TRBV6-5 and TRBJ1-3; D is undetermined. The ends were cut back, 0 bases at V and 0 bases at J, with 6 bases in the middle. The CDR3 extends over 15 amino acids. Germline V gene sequence: CDR1 MNHEY, CDR2 SVGAGI. This CDR3 reads CASSYSAASGNTIYF. The CDR3 DNA reads as TGTGCCAGCAGTTACTCGGCAGCCTCTGGAAACACCATATATTTT.

The V call is TRBV5-6, the J call TRBJ2-7; D is uncertain. Germline V gene sequence: CDR1 SGHDT, CDR2 YYEEEE. V was clipped by 0 bases and J by 7 bases, with 11 bases between them. This CDR3 is built from 13 residues. CDR3 region: CASSLVQVGEQYF. The CDR3 coding sequence is TGTGCCAGCAGCTTGGTCCAGGTTGGTGAGCAGTACTTC.

The V and J genes are TRBV2 and TRBJ1-4; maybe TRBD1 (6 bases). The germline V gene encodes CDR1 SNHLY and CDR2 FYNNEI. The ends were cut back, 6 bases at V and 3 bases at J, with 11 bases in the middle. The CDR3 length is 14 residues. This CDR3 is CASSLQGPNEKLFF. CDR3 DNA sequence: TGTGCCAGCAGCTTACAGGGACCTAATGAAAAACTGTTTTTT. Full variable domain (missing parts from reference TRBV2 and TRBJ1-4): EPEVTQTPSHQVTQMGQEVILRCVPISNHLYFYWYRQILGQKVEFLVSFYNNEISEKSEIFDDQFSVERPDGSNFTLKIRSTKLEDSAMYFCASSLQGPNEKLFFGSGTQLSVL.

This sequence joins TRBV27 and TRBJ2-7; D is ambiguous. The CDR3 consists of 14 residues. The germline CDR1 and CDR2 sequences are MNHEY and SMNVEV (reference sequence). V was shortened by 3 bases and J by 4 bases, with 13 bases between the two germline ends. CDR3 sequence reads: CASSLDGLWYEQYF. The DNA of the CDR3 is TGTGCCAGCAGTTTGGACGGTCTGTGGTACGAGCAGTACTTC.

The chain links TRBV10-3 to TRBJ2-3; tentative D call: TRBD1 (6 bases). The CDR3 runs 11 residues. The germline CDR1 and CDR2 sequences are ENHRY and SYGVKD. Trimming pared 11 bases from V and 6 bases from J, leaving 12 bases between. The CDR3 nucleotides read TGTGCCTCACAGGGCATCGATACGCAGTATTTT. It yields the protein CASQGIDTQYF.

The V gene is TRBV7-2, the J gene TRBJ1-5; D remains unclear. V was clipped by 5 bases and J by 0 bases, with 5 bases between them. This CDR3 is 13 amino acids long. Germline-derived CDR1 and CDR2 are SGHTA and FQGNSA. CDR3 nucleotides: TGTGCCAGCAGCCCCTCTAGCAATCAGCCCCAGCATTTT. Translating gives CASSPSSNQPQHF.

The chain recombines TRBV5-1 with TRBJ2-3; TRBD2 matches 7 bases. This CDR3 has 15 residues. V gave up 0 bases and J gave up 3 bases; unmatched junction bases: 4. Per the germline V gene, CDR1 is SGHRS and CDR2 is YFSETQ. The CDR3 sequence: CASSLAASGTDTQYF. The DNA for the CDR3 is TGCGCCAGCAGCTTGGCGGCTAGCGGTACAGATACGCAGTATTTT.

This chain uses TRBV7-9 with TRBJ2-2; tentatively, D is TRBD1 (6 bases). Germline V gene sequence: CDR1 SEHNR, CDR2 FQNEAQ (reference sequence). Between the trimmed V and J ends, which lost 4 bases and 4 bases, there was a span of 13 bases. This CDR3 spans 15 amino acids. In nucleotides, the CDR3 is TGTGCCAGCAGCTCTTACAGGGAGAGCACCGGGGAGCTGTTTTTT. Protein product: CASSSYRESTGELFF. The full variable domain, rest sourced from reference TRBV7-9 and TRBJ2-2, is DTGVSQNPRHKITKRGQNVTFRCDPISEHNRLYWYRQTLGQGPEFLTYFQNEAQLEKSRLLSDRFSAERPKGSFSTLEIQRTEQGDSAMYLCASSSYRESTGELFFGEGSRLTVL.

This clone occurred a few times. The chain combines TRBV2 with TRBJ1-5, with TRBD1 as a possible D gene (5 bases). Per germline, CDR1 SNHLY and CDR2 FYNNEI. The V and J ends lost 3 bases and 6 bases respectively, with 12 bases between them. This CDR3 region has 14 residues. CDR3 sequence reads: CASSEGTRGQPQHF. The CDR3 nucleotides are TGTGCCAGCAGTGAGGGGACTCGGGGTCAGCCCCAGCATTTT.

This clone has only one observation. This sequence joins TRBV19 and TRBJ2-5; a weak D match, TRBD2 (7 bases). The length of the CDR3 is 17 residues. CDR1 LNHDA and CDR2 SQIVND come from the germline V gene (reference sequence). The V end was cut by 1 base, the J end by 2 bases, with 17 bases between. CDR3 residues: CASSIGGGGHWQETQYF. DNA of the CDR3: TGTGCCAGTAGTATAGGAGGGGGGGGACATTGGCAAGAGACCCAGTACTTC.

This clone showed up just once. The J gene is TRBJ1-1, the V gene TRBV2; no clear D gene. This CDR3 spans 13 amino acids. Germline lookup yields CDR1 SNHLY and CDR2 FYNNEI. Trimming removed 7 bases at V and 0 bases at J, with 9 bases between. The CDR3 coding sequence is TGTGCCAGCAAAGGCGCGCTGAACACTGAAGCTTTCTTT. Amino acid sequence: CASKGALNTEAFF.

The chain has TRBV7-9 and TRBJ1-4; D gene uncertain. Germline V CDR1 and CDR2: SEHNR, FQNEAQ (reference sequence). The CDR3 totals 16 residues. V lost 1 base and J lost 3, with 12 bases in between. CDR3 coding DNA: TGTGCCAGCAGCTTAGAGGCGCAGTTGCCTAATGAAAAACTGTTTTTT. Protein: CASSLEAQLPNEKLFF.

The V call is TRBV2, the J call TRBJ2-7, with a weak D call TRBD2 (6 bases). The V end was cut by 5 bases, the J end by 2 bases, with 13 bases between. Germline V gene lookup returns CDR1 SNHLY and CDR2 FYNNEI. The CDR3 length is 14 residues. Here the CDR3 DNA reads TGTGCCAGCAGTCGGGCGACGGGGGCCTACGAGCAGTACTTC. It codes for CASSRATGAYEQYF.

V is TRBV6-5 and J is TRBJ1-2; 10 nucleotides line up with TRBD1. With 6 bases clipped from V and 2 bases from J, the junction kept 3 bases outside the gene matches. Germline V lookup: CDR1 MNHEY, CDR2 SVGAGI. This CDR3 contains 14 residues. The CDR3 spells CASRRGQGNYGYTF. As DNA, the CDR3 is TGTGCCAGCAGGCGGGGACAGGGGAACTATGGCTACACCTTC.

This clone has a single count. The chain is built from TRBV21-1 and TRBJ2-2; the D call of TRBD1 is as the table states it, not checked on the DNA. TRBV21-1 is designated a pseudogene. CDR3 length equals 22 residues. The CDR3 DNA reads as TGTGCCAGCAGCACGATTAAGGGACATCGGTCGGGTTGGACCAGAAGGGCCGGGGAGCTGTTTTTT. This translates into CASSTIKGHRSGWTRRAGELFF.

The chain carries TRBV5-8 and TRBJ2-7; 11 bases match TRBD1. Germline V gene data show CDR1 as SGHTS and CDR2 as YDEGEE. The CDR3 runs to 15 residues. The V and J ends lost 2 bases and 4 bases, in that order; junction bases with no gene match: 5. CDR3 nucleotide sequence: TGTGCCAGCAGCTTCGGACAGGGGGCGGTTTACGAGCAGTACTTC. Translating gives CASSFGQGAVYEQYF. The complete variable domain, with remaining parts taken from reference TRBV5-8 and TRBJ2-7, reads EAGVTQSPTHLIKTRGQQATLRCSPISGHTSVYWYQQALGLGLQFLLWYDEGEERNRGNFPPRFSGRQFPNYSSELNVNALELEDSALYLCASSFGQGAVYEQYFGPGTRLTVT.

Notes on this clone: Germline and junction disagree at one end, which may indicate a read error. This chain connects TRBV5-6 to TRBJ2-7; D may be TRBD1 (6 bases). Germline loops: CDR1 SGHDT, CDR2 YYEEEE. There are 13 residues in the CDR3. CDR3 sequence reads: CASSTTTQGVSIF. For the CDR3, the DNA is TGTGCCAGCAGCACAACGACACAGGGTGTCTCGATCTTC. The full variable domain, rest sourced from reference TRBV5-6 and TRBJ2-7, is DAGVTQSPTHLIKTRGQQVTLRCSPKSGHDTVSWYQQALGQGPQFIFQYYEEEERQRGNFPDRFSGHQFPNYSSELNVNALLLGDSALYLCASSTTTQGVSIFGPGTRLTVT.

The chain combines TRBV11-3 with TRBJ2-4; a weak D match, TRBD1 (6 bases). This CDR3 is built from 15 residues. CDR1 SGHNT and CDR2 YENEEA come from the germline V gene. Trimming took off 5 bases at V and 8 bases at J, with 19 bases between the two ends. CDR3 bases: TGTGCCAGCAGCGCCCGCACAGGGAATAGGTACATTCAGTACTTC. This encodes CASSARTGNRYIQYF.

This chain links TRBV29-1 with TRBJ1-2; TRBD1 agrees at 7 bases. The CDR3 is made up of 14 amino acids. Germline assignment: CDR1 SQVTM and CDR2 ANQGSEA. Trimming cost V 4 bases and J 6 bases; bases outside gene matches: 11. The CDR3 spells CSVGGQGVVNGYTF. The CDR3 DNA follows: TGCAGCGTTGGGGGCCAGGGGGTCGTAAATGGCTACACCTTC.

This chain uses TRBV5-6 with TRBJ2-7, with D unresolved. V shed 7 bases and J shed 2 bases, with 13 bases lying between them. The germline V gene has CDR1 SGHDT and CDR2 YYEEEE. CDR3 length: 13 amino acids. The CDR3 region has the DNA TGTGCCAGCTCACCGCTAAGTCCCTACGAGCAGTACTTC. This sequence encodes CASSPLSPYEQYF.

The sample holds a few counts of this clone. This chain links TRBV19 with TRBJ1-2; tentatively, D is TRBD1 (5 bases). Deletions cut 10 bases from V and 8 bases from J, with 17 bases between. Looked up from germline, CDR1 is LNHDA and CDR2 is SQIVND (reference sequence). The CDR3 is made up of 12 amino acids. Here the CDR3 reads CATAGTFQGYTF. The CDR3 coding sequence is TGTGCCACCGCCGGGACTTTCCAAGGCTACACCTTC.

The chain employs TRBV7-3 and TRBJ1-4; D is unclear. The CDR3 sequence is 13 residues long. The germline CDR1 and CDR2 sequences are SGHTA and FQGTGA. V lost 0 bases to trimming and J lost 12 bases, with 11 bases between them. The CDR3 DNA sequence: TGTGCCAGCAGCTTAACCCGTAGGGCGGAACTGTTTTTT. This sequence encodes CASSLTRRAELFF.

The chain employs TRBV5-4 and TRBJ2-5; D is undetermined. Deletions cut 2 bases from V and 4 bases from J, with 18 bases between. Germline V gene sequence: CDR1 SGHNT, CDR2 YYREEE (reference sequence). The CDR3 loop spans 16 amino acids. The CDR3 DNA reads TGTGCCAGCAGCTTAAGCCAGGCGCGGTGGGCAGAGACCCAGTACTTC. Translating gives CASSLSQARWAETQYF. The variable domain in full, with the rest retrieved from reference TRBV5-4 and TRBJ2-5, is ETGVTQSPTHLIKTRGQQVTLRCSSQSGHNTVSWYQQALGQGPQFIFQYYREEENGRGNFPPRFSGLQFPNYSSELNVNALELDDSALYLCASSLSQARWAETQYFGPGTRLLVL.

The chain recombines TRBV6-6 with TRBJ1-2, with 9 bases aligning to TRBD1. Unmatched junction bases numbered 10, after V lost 6 bases and J lost 5 bases. Germline loops: CDR1 MNHNY, CDR2 SVGAGI (reference sequence). The length of the CDR3 is 15 residues. CDR3 sequence reads: CASSRLGQGLYGYTF. DNA for the CDR3: TGTGCCAGCAGCCGCCTGGGACAGGGATTGTATGGCTACACCTTC.

The chain links TRBV15 to TRBJ1-4; perhaps TRBD1 as D (6 bases). Germline lookup yields CDR1 LNHNV and CDR2 YYDKDF (reference sequence). The CDR3 contains 15 residues. The V gene lost 1 base and the J gene lost 4 bases, with 10 bases spanning the gap. In DNA form, the CDR3 reads TGTGCCACCAGCAGAGCTGGGGGCAATAATGAAAAACTGTTTTTT. Translation: CATSRAGGNNEKLFF.

This chain joins TRBV4-3 and TRBJ2-7; D may correspond to TRBD1 or TRBD2 (5 bases each). Germline CDR1 is LGHNA and CDR2 is YSLEER. This CDR3 comprises 15 residues. Trimming removed 1 base from V and 3 bases from J, with 13 bases in between. DNA for the CDR3: TGCGCCAGCAGCCAAGTTACCGGGACGCACTACGAGCAGTACTTC. It specifies CASSQVTGTHYEQYF.

The CDR3 DNA reads TGCGCCAGCAGCCAAGGACGGGGGACATCTTTCTACGAGCAGTACTTC. Residues: CASSQGRGTSFYEQYF. The chain couples TRBV4-1 to TRBJ2-7; D may match TRBD1 or TRBD2 (6 bases each). CDR3 length: 16 amino acids. V dropped 1 base and J dropped 3 bases, with 16 bases sitting between them. CDR1 and CDR2 from the germline V gene are MGHRA and YSYEKL.